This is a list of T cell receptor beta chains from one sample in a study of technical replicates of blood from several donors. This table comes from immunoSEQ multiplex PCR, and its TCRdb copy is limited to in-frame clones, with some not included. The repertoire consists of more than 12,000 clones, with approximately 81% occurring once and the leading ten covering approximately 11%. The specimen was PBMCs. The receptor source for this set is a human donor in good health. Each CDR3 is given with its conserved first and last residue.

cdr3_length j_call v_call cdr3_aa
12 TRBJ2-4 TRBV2 CASCSSGNIQYF
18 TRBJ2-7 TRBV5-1 CASSLPSPGQGFLYEQYF
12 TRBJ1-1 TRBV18 CASSPLNTEAFF
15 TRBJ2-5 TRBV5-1 CASSGGLRGGETQYF
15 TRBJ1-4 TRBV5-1 CASSSNRGENEKLFF
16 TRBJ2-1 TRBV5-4 CASSLLGTSDYNEQFF
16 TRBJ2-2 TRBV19 CASSPPGLAPWGELFF
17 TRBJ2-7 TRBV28 CASTPGGGSPPRYEQYF
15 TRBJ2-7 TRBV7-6 CASSPRLAGVGEQYF
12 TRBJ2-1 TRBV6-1 CASSGSGVAQFF
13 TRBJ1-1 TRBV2 CASSDRETTEAFF
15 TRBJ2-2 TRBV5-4 CASSSSDYVVGELFF
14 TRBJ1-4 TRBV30 CAWSSGTGDEKLFF
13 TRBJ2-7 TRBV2 CASSEGTWNEQYF
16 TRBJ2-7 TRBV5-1 CASSRAGQGFAYEQYF
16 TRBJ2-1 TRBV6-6 CASSGVGGLRGNEQFF
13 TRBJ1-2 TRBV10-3 CAISDGRGDGYTF
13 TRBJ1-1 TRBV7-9 CASSRSGNTEAFF
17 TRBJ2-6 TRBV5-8 CASSTAGHFSGANVLTF
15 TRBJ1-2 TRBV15 CATSRDPGQGDGYTF
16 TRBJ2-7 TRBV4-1 CASSYTVSEQAYEQYF
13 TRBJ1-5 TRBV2 CASGTGARQPQHF
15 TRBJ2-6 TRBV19 CASSPIHSGANVLTF
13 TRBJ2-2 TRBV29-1 CSVDSLADGELFF
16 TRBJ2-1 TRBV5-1 CASSLGSGSTYNEQFF
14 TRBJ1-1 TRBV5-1 CASFPQGGNTEAFF
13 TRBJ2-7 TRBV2 CASSVVRVYEQYF
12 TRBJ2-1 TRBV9 CASSMNSREQFF
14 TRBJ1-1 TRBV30 CAWSALTPNTEAFF
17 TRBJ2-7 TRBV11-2 CASSLAMASGYLYEQYF
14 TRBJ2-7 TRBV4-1 CASSLDRGSYEQYF
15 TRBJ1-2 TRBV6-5 CASSNQRDRSYGYTF
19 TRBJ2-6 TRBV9 CASSVGQGASDLGANVLTF
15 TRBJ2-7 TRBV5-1 CASSLAPTGGGEQYF
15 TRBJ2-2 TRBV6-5 CASSYSPGRSGELFF
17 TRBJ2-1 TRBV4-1 CASSQDPGQGVPNEQFF
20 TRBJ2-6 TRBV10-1 CASSDLPGTTDGSGANVLTF
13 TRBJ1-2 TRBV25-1 CASTGQGRYGYTF
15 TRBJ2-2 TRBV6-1 CASMRTGGNTGELFF
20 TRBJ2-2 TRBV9 CASSNEKRTSGKRNTGELFF
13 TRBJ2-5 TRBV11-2 CASSWDSQETQYF
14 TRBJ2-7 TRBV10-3 CAIKTGTFSYEQYF